This TCR beta chain comes out of a study of Ad26.COV2.S vaccination and SARS-CoV-2 variants. To note about this clone: Its antigen remains unknown.

Germline V lookup: CDR1 SGHRS, CDR2 YFSETQ. The V end was cut by 6 bases, the J end by 4 bases, with 13 bases between. The CDR3 extends over 13 amino acids. TCRdb's copy holds only in-frame clones and misses some; the assay was immunoSEQ multiplex PCR. Among around 270,000 clones listed, approximately 90% were seen once. Whole-study findings and limits: Considerable breadth of spike-specific CD8+ and CD4+ T cell responses has reportedly been documented following vaccination.

Treatment denoted: around 19 received Ad26.COV2.S at low or high dose, single or two shots; about five received placebo; per-sample allocation not given. Sampling took place 63 days after the first vaccine or placebo injection. This chain connects TRBV5-1 to TRBJ2-5; D may be TRBD1 or TRBD2 (5 bases each). This sequence originates from a person between 18 and 60 years old who received the Ad26.COV2.S COVID-19 vaccine or a placebo. Here the sequenced sample was peripheral blood, taken in a trial of Ad26.COV2.S vaccine versus placebo. The CDR3 is CASTGLGLETQYF. The CDR3 nucleotides are TGCGCCAGCACTGGACTGGGGCTAGAGACCCAGTACTTC.